These 27 T cell receptor beta chains were all obtained from the same sample, sequenced in a study of molecular identifiers for immune sequencing clone quantification. TCRdb redid the calling of the PCR reads with MiXCR, one entry per CDR3 protein. Among 460,000 or so distinct CDR3 sequences listed, about 25% were seen once. The sample taken for sequencing was naive CD8+ T cells from blood, with Jurkat cell RNA spiked in. Subset: FACS-sorted CD8+CD4-CCR7+CD45RA+ naive T cells. The receptors were gathered from a human donor in good health. Some libraries in this study had Jurkat cell RNA spiked in.

V and J are TRBV28 and TRBJ1-4; D gene ambiguous. CDR1 is MDHEN and CDR2 is SYDVKM in the germline V gene. The CDR3 runs to 13 residues. V lost 8 bases to trimming and J lost 3 bases, with 10 bases between them. The CDR3 spells CASLERANEKLFF. The CDR3 DNA reads as TGTGCCAGCCTCGAACGGGCTAATGAAAAACTGTTTTTT.

This clonotype was detected a few times. This chain uses TRBV10-3 with TRBJ1-1, with a possible D match to TRBD1 (6 bases). This CDR3 contains 14 residues. Germline loops: CDR1 ENHRY, CDR2 SYGVKD. Trimming left V 2 bases short and J 6 bases short, with 13 bases between. This CDR3 is CAISEVRGMAEAFF. CDR3 DNA: TGTGCCATCAGTGAGGTCAGGGGAATGGCTGAAGCTTTCTTT.

This clonotype was detected many times. This chain links TRBV5-6 with TRBJ1-1; possibly TRBD1 for D (5 bases). Germline CDR1 reads SGHDT; CDR2 reads YYEEEE. This CDR3 spans 12 amino acids. Between the trimmed V and J ends, which lost 6 bases and 7 bases, there was a span of 13 bases. CDR3 in amino acids: CASNNRGYEAFF. CDR3 coding DNA: TGTGCCAGCAACAATCGGGGCTATGAAGCTTTCTTT.

In regard to this clonotype: One end of the junction fails to match germline, which may point to a read error. V is TRBV19 and J is TRBJ2-5; D uncertain. The CDR3 is 15 residues long. Germline V gene data show CDR1 as LNHDA and CDR2 as SQIVND (reference sequence). DNA for the CDR3: TGTGCCAGTAGTATAGGGCGGCATAGCCAAGGGACCCAGTACTTC. Translating gives CASSIGRHSQGTQYF.

Turning to this clonotype: The junction shows a germline mismatch at one end, possibly a read error. The chain recombines TRBV7-9 with TRBJ2-1, with 7 nucleotides matching TRBD2. The germline gives CDR1 SEHNR, CDR2 FQNEAQ (reference sequence). The CDR3 runs to 15 residues. The CDR3 is CASSFEGGPVNEQLF. The CDR3 nucleotides read TGCGCCAGCAGCTTTGAGGGAGGGCCCGTGAATGAGCAGCTCTTC.

V and J are TRBV7-9 and TRBJ2-7; no firm D call. V was trimmed by 2 bases and J by 5 bases, leaving 10 bases between them. The V gene's germline CDR1 is SEHNR and CDR2 FQNEAQ (reference sequence). CDR3 length: 13 residues. The CDR3 coding sequence is TGTGCCAGCAGCTTATCCGACAAACACGAGCAGTACTTC. It yields the protein CASSLSDKHEQYF.

The chain has TRBV6-9 and TRBJ1-1; 7 bases fit TRBD1. V lost 3 bases and J lost 3; bases outside the gene matches: 7. CDR1 and CDR2 from the germline V gene are MNHGY and SVAAGI. The CDR3 extends over 15 amino acids. The CDR3 DNA reads TGTGCCAGCAGTTACACCACAGGGGCGCACACTGAAGCTTTCTTT. Amino acid sequence: CASSYTTGAHTEAFF.

In regard to this clonotype: This sequence may be a read error, since a much larger clone differs from it by one base. The conserved closing phenylalanine or tryptophan is absent in this CDR3, likely reflecting a read error. The CDR3 nucleotides are TGCGCCAGCTATAGGCCTAGCGGGAGGCGGGCAGATACGCAGTATCTT. Protein product: CASYRPSGRRADTQYL. The V gene is TRBV23-1, the J gene TRBJ2-3; 11 nucleotides match TRBD2. TRBV23-1 is flagged as an ORF with uncertain function. The ends lost 8 bases at V and 4 bases at J; junction bases unmatched: 11. The CDR3 has 16 residues.

In its sample, this clonotype was seen a few times. The chain is built from TRBV7-9 and TRBJ2-7; a weak D match, TRBD2 (6 bases). The germline CDR1 and CDR2 sequences are SEHNR and FQNEAQ (reference sequence). V was cut by 4 bases and J by 1 base, with 11 bases left in between. The CDR3 spans 14 residues. CDR3 amino acids: CASSSGTVSYEQYF. CDR3 bases: TGTGCCAGCAGCTCCGGGACTGTGTCCTACGAGCAGTACTTC.

V and J are TRBV29-1 and TRBJ1-3, with D hard to call. CDR1 and CDR2 (germline): SQVTM, ANQGSEA. Trimming removed 4 bases from V and 7 bases from J, with 14 bases in between. The CDR3 sequence is 13 residues long. The DNA of the CDR3 is TGCAGCGTTGTTAAGGGAGGTTTCAACACCATATATTTT. This gives the protein CSVVKGGFNTIYF.

This clonotype came up many times. V and J are TRBV2 and TRBJ2-5; D is perhaps TRBD2 (5 bases). This CDR3 has 11 amino acids. Germline-derived CDR1 and CDR2 are SNHLY and FYNNEI. The CDR3 DNA sequence: TGTGCGGGGAGTAGCCAAGAGACCCAGTACTTC. This gives the protein CAGSSQETQYF.

V is TRBV6-5 and J is TRBJ1-1, with TRBD1 matching 8 bases. This CDR3 spans 14 amino acids. The junction had 7 bases not matched to a gene; V was cut back by 4 bases and J by 6 bases. Germline V gene lookup returns CDR1 MNHEY and CDR2 SVGAGI. CDR3 DNA: TGTGCCAGCAGTTCCGGGACAGGAGTAGCTGAAGCTTTCTTT. This sequence encodes CASSSGTGVAEAFF.

The sample holds many counts of this clonotype. J is TRBJ2-3 and V is TRBV21-1; the DNA was not compared with TRBD1, the D call given in the table. TRBV21-1 is a pseudogene locus. The CDR3 length is 18 residues. In DNA form, the CDR3 reads TGTGCCAGCAGCAAAGAGGGGCAATCAAAGCCAAGGACAGATACGCAGTATTTT. This encodes CASSKEGQSKPRTDTQYF.

V is TRBV12-3 or TRBV12-4 and J is TRBJ1-1; TRBD1 matches 8 bases. The CDR3 has 15 residues. V lost 5 bases to trimming and J lost 3 bases; unmatched junction nucleotides: 8. This CDR3 is CASSQTGGRDTEAFF. Here the CDR3 DNA reads TGTGCCAGCAGTCAAACAGGGGGACGAGACACTGAAGCTTTCTTT.

At least ten counts were recorded for this clonotype. This chain uses TRBV4-3 with TRBJ1-2, with no clear D. This CDR3 comprises 14 residues. Trimming removed 9 bases from V and 3 bases from J, with 17 bases in between. The germline V gene has CDR1 LGHNA and CDR2 YSLEER. The CDR3, as DNA: TGCGCCAGTTCCCAAGACCCTACGGACTATGGCTACACCTTC. This translates into CASSQDPTDYGYTF.

The chain employs TRBV4-3 and TRBJ1-1; D possibly corresponds to TRBD1 (6 bases). The germline V gene has CDR1 LGHNA and CDR2 YSLEER. V dropped 0 bases and J dropped 1 base, with 9 bases sitting between them. This CDR3 has 15 amino acids. As DNA, the CDR3 is TGCGCCAGCAGCCAAGAAGAGGACAGGAACACTGAAGCTTTCTTT. As protein: CASSQEEDRNTEAFF.

This clonotype was found many times. The chain has TRBV28 and TRBJ2-3; TRBD2 matches at 7 bases. Trimming took 3 bases from V and 2 from J; bases not matched to a gene: 11. CDR3 size: 17 residues. Germline CDR1 reads MDHEN; CDR2 reads SYDVKM. This CDR3 reads CASSFRSMAGATDTQYF. In DNA, the CDR3 is TGTGCCAGCAGTTTTAGGTCGATGGCGGGAGCCACAGATACGCAGTATTTT.

This clonotype has just a few counts. The chain joins TRBV19 to TRBJ1-4, with D possibly matching TRBD1 (6 bases). The CDR3 is 16 amino acids. Germline V gene lookup returns CDR1 LNHDA and CDR2 SQIVND (reference sequence). V lost 6 bases and J 7 bases, leaving 21 bases between the germline ends. In DNA, the CDR3 is TGTGCCAGTAGGGGGGTGCCGGGGGCCGCCCCTGAAAAACTGTTTTTT. This sequence encodes CASRGVPGAAPEKLFF. The full variable domain, rest sourced from reference TRBV19 and TRBJ1-4, is DGGITQSPKYLFRKEGQNVTLSCEQNLNHDAMYWYRQDPGQGLRLIYYSQIVNDFQKGDIAEGYSVSREKKESFPLTVTSAQKNPTAFYLCASRGVPGAAPEKLFFGSGTQLSVL.

This clonotype turned up a few times. The chain couples TRBV20-1 to TRBJ2-5, with 7 bases identical to TRBD1. V was pared by 2 bases and J by 5 bases, with 8 bases of the junction left unmatched. The length of the CDR3 is 14 residues. Germline V gene data show CDR1 as DFQATT and CDR2 as SNEGSKA (reference sequence). DNA of the CDR3: TGCAGTGCTAGACACAGGGGCGTTGGGGAGACCCAGTACTTC. Translating gives CSARHRGVGETQYF.

This sequence joins TRBV30 and TRBJ2-7, with unresolved D. There are 13 residues in the CDR3. The germline V gene encodes CDR1 GTSNPN and CDR2 SVGIG (reference sequence). Trimming cost V 2 bases and J 0 bases, with 8 bases left between them. CDR3 coding DNA: TGTGCCTGGAGTTTAGACAACTCCTACGAGCAGTACTTC. Translating gives CAWSLDNSYEQYF.

Ten or more counts support this clonotype. This sequence joins TRBV27 and TRBJ2-2, with TRBD1 matching over 10 bases. CDR1 and CDR2 from the germline V gene are MNHEY and SMNVEV (reference sequence). The J segment lost 5 bases and the V segment lost 6 bases, leaving 3 bases of the junction unmatched. This CDR3 is 14 amino acids long. The CDR3 DNA is TGTGCCAGCAGGACAGGGGGCAGGACCGGGGAGCTGTTTTTT. Its protein is CASRTGGRTGELFF.

The V and J genes are TRBV5-1 and TRBJ2-7; 10 nucleotides align to TRBD2. Germline CDR1 SGHRS, CDR2 YFSETQ. J was trimmed by 2 bases and V by 7 bases; bases with no gene match: 6. This CDR3 spans 14 amino acids. The CDR3 region is CASQTSGATYEQYF. The DNA for the CDR3 is TGCGCCAGCCAAACTAGCGGGGCCACCTACGAGCAGTACTTC. The whole variable domain, filled in from reference TRBV5-1 and TRBJ2-7, reads KAGVTQTPRYLIKTRGQQVTLSCSPISGHRSVSWYQQTPGQGLQFLFEYFSETQRNKGNFPGRFSGRQFSNSRSEMNVSTLELGDSALYLCASQTSGATYEQYFGPGTRLTVT.

This clonotype was seen a handful of times. V is TRBV7-9 and J is TRBJ2-7, with TRBD1 matching 10 bases. Trimming removed 5 bases from V and 4 bases from J; junction bases left unmatched: 14. Looked up from germline, CDR1 is SEHNR and CDR2 is FQNEAQ (reference sequence). CDR3 length: 17 residues. The CDR3 bases are TGTGCCAGCAGCAAAACCCTATTGACAGGGGGCAGATACGAGCAGTACTTC. Protein: CASSKTLLTGGRYEQYF. The full variable domain, completed using reference TRBV7-9 and TRBJ2-7, is DTGVSQNPRHKITKRGQNVTFRCDPISEHNRLYWYRQTLGQGPEFLTYFQNEAQLEKSRLLSDRFSAERPKGSFSTLEIQRTEQGDSAMYLCASSKTLLTGGRYEQYFGPGTRLTVT.

The chain links TRBV7-9 to TRBJ2-1; 13 bases align to TRBD2. This CDR3 spans 15 amino acids. Germline CDR1 is SEHNR and CDR2 is FQNEAQ (reference sequence). V lost 6 bases to trimming and J lost 7 bases; unmatched junction nucleotides: 6. CDR3 coding DNA: TGTGCCAGCAGACCAGGACTAGCGGGAGAAAATGAGCAGTTCTTC. This encodes CASRPGLAGENEQFF.

This clonotype was counted many times. The V gene is TRBV28, the J gene TRBJ2-7; D remains ambiguous. V lost 4 bases to trimming and J lost 3 bases, with 16 bases between them. This CDR3 contains 15 residues. Germline V gene lookup returns CDR1 MDHEN and CDR2 SYDVKM. The CDR3: CASSWASDGFYEQYF. CDR3 nucleotide sequence: TGTGCCAGCAGTTGGGCCTCCGACGGATTCTACGAGCAGTACTTC.

This clonotype was counted many times. Germline and junction disagree at one end, which may indicate a read error. The CDR3 region has the DNA TGTGCCAGCAGCCCGGAGGTCGGCTCCTACGAGCAGTACTTC. Amino acid sequence: CASSPEVGSYEQYF. This chain connects TRBV4-1 to TRBJ2-7; a weak D match, TRBD2 (5 bases). CDR3 size: 14 residues. The V gene's germline CDR1 is MGHRA and CDR2 YSYEKL.

This clonotype was observed at least ten times. In nucleotides, the CDR3 is TGTGCCAGCAGACCGGACAGGGGTTGGCTTCAGCCCCAGCATTTT. As protein: CASRPDRGWLQPQHF. The chain joins TRBV6-2 or TRBV6-3 to TRBJ1-5; TRBD1 aligns across 9 bases. The V segment lost 6 bases and the J segment 6 bases; nucleotides outside the gene matches: 9. The CDR3 is 15 residues long. Per germline, CDR1 MNHEY and CDR2 SVGEGT.